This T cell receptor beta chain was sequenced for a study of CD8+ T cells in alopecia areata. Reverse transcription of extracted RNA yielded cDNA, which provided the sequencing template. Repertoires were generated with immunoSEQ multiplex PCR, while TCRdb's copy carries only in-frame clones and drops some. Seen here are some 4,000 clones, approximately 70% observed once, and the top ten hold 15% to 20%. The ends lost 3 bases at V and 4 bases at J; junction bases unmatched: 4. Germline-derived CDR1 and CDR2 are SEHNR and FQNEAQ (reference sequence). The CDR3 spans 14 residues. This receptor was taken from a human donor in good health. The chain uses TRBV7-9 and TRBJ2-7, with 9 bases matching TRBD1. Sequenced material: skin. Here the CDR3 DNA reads TGTGCCAGCAGCTTGGTAGGACAGGGGTACGAGCAGTACTTC. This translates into CASSLVGQGYEQYF.